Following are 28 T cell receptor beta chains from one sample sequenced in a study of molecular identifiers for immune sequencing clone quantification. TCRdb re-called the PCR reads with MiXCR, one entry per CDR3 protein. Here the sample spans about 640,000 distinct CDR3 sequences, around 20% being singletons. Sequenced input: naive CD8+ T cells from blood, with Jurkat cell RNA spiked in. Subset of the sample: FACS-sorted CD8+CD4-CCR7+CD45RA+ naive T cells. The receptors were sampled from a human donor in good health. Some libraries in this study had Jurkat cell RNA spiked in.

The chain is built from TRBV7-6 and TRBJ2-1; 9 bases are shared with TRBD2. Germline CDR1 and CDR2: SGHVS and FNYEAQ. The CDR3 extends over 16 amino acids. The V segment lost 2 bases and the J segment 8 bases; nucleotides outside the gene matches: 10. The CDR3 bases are TGTGCCAGCAGCTTACAAGTAGCGGGGGTAAGCGATGAGCAGTTCTTC. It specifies CASSLQVAGVSDEQFF.

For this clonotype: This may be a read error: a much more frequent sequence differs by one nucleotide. The CDR3 DNA follows: TGTGCCAGCAGTGAATTGGGGGGAGGAGAGACCCAGTACTTC. As protein: CASSELGGGETQYF. The V and J genes are TRBV25-1 and TRBJ2-5, with a possible D match to TRBD2 (6 bases). This CDR3 spans 14 amino acids. V was shortened by 1 base and J by 4 bases, with 10 bases between the two germline ends. Germline V gene lookup returns CDR1 MGHDK and CDR2 SYGVNS.

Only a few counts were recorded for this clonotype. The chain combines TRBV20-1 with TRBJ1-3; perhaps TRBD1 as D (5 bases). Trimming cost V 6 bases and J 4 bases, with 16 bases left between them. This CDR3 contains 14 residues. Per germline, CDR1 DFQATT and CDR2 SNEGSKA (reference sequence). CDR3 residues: CSAGTMGGGNTIYF. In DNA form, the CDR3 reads TGCAGTGCCGGGACTATGGGTGGCGGAAACACCATATATTTT.

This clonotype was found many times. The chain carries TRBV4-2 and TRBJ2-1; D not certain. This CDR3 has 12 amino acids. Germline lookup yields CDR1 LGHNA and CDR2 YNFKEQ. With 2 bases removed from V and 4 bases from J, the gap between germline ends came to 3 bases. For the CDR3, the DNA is TGTGCCAGCAGCCAACCTTACAATGAGCAGTTCTTC. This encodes CASSQPYNEQFF.

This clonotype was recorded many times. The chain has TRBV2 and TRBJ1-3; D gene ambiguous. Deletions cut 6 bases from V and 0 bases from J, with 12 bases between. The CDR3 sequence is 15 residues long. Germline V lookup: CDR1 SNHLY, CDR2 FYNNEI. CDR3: CASRGDEVSGNTIYF. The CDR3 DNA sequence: TGTGCCAGCAGAGGAGATGAGGTCTCTGGAAACACCATATATTTT.

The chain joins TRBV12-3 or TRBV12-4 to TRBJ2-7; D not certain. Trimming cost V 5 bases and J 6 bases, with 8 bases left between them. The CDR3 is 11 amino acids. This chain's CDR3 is CASSLESEQYF. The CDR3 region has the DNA TGTGCCAGCAGTCTAGAGTCCGAGCAGTACTTC.

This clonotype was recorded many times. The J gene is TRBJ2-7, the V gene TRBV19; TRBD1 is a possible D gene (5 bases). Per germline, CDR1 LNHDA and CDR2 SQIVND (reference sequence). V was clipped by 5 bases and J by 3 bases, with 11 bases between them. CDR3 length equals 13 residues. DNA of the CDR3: TGTGCCAGTAGTTGGGCAGGGTACTACGAGCAGTACTTC. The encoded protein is CASSWAGYYEQYF.

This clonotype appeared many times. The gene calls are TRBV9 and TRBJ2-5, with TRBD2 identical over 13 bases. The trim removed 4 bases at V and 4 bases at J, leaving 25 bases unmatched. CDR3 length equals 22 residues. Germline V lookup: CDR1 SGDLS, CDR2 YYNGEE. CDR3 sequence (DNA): TGTGCCAGCAGCATCCAACCCCAAAGACTAACTAGCGGGGGGGCCCCACCAGAGACCCAGTACTTC. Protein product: CASSIQPQRLTSGGAPPETQYF.

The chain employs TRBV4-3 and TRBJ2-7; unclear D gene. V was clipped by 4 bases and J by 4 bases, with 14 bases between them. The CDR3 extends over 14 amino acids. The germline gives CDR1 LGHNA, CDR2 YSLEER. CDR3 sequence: CASSLQANSYEQYF. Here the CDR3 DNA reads TGCGCCAGCAGCCTCCAAGCGAATTCATACGAGCAGTACTTC.

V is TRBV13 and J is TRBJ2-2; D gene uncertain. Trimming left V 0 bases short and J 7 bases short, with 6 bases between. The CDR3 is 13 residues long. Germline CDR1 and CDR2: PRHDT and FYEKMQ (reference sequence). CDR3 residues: CASSLGLVGELFF. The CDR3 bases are TGTGCCAGCAGCTTAGGCCTCGTCGGGGAGCTGTTTTTT.

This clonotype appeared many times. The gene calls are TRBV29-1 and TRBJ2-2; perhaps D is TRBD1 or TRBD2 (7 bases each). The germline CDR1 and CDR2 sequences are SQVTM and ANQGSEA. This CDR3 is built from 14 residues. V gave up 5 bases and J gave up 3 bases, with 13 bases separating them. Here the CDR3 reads CSVQGGMDTGELFF. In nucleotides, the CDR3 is TGCAGCGTTCAGGGGGGGATGGACACCGGGGAGCTGTTTTTT.

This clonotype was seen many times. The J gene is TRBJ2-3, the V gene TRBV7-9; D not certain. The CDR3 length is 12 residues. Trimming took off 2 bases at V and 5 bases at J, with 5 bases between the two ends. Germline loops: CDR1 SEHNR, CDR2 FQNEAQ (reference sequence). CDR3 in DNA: TGTGCCAGCAGCTTAAAGGTAGATACGCAGTATTTT. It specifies CASSLKVDTQYF. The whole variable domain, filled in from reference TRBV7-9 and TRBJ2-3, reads DTGVSQNPRHKITKRGQNVTFRCDPISEHNRLYWYRQTLGQGPEFLTYFQNEAQLEKSRLLSDRFSAERPKGSFSTLEIQRTEQGDSAMYLCASSLKVDTQYFGPGTRLTVL.

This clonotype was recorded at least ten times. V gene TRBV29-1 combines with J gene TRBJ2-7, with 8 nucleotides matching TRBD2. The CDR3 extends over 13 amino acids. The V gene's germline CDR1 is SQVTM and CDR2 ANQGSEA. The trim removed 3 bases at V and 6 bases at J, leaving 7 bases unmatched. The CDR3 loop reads CSVDPAGVGEQYF. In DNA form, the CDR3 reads TGCAGCGTTGATCCAGCGGGAGTGGGCGAGCAGTACTTC.

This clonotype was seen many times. CDR3 loop: CASSLTTAGTAIYSTDTQYF. CDR3 coding DNA: TGCGCCAGCAGCTTGACGACAGCCGGGACAGCCATCTATAGCACAGATACGCAGTATTTT. The chain has TRBV5-1 and TRBJ2-3, with TRBD1 matching 7 bases. V lost 1 base and J lost 0; bases outside the gene matches: 17. Germline lookup yields CDR1 SGHRS and CDR2 YFSETQ. The CDR3 has 20 amino acids.

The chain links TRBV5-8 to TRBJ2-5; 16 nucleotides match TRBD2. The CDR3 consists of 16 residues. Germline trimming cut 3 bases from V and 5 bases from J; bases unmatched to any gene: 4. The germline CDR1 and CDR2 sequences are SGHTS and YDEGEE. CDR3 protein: CASSSGTSGGAETQYF. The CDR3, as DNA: TGTGCCAGCAGCTCCGGGACTAGCGGGGGGGCTGAGACCCAGTACTTC. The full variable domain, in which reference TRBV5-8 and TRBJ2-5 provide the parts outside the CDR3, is EAGVTQSPTHLIKTRGQQATLRCSPISGHTSVYWYQQALGLGLQFLLWYDEGEERNRGNFPPRFSGRQFPNYSSELNVNALELEDSALYLCASSSGTSGGAETQYFGPGTRLLVL.

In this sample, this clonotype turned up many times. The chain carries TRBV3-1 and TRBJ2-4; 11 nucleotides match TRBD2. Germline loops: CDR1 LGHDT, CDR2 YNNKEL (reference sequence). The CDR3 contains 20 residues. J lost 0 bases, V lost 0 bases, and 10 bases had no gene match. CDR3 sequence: CASSQDKASGGFRAKNIQYF. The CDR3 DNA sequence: TGTGCCAGCAGCCAAGATAAAGCTAGCGGGGGGTTTCGAGCCAAAAACATTCAGTACTTC.

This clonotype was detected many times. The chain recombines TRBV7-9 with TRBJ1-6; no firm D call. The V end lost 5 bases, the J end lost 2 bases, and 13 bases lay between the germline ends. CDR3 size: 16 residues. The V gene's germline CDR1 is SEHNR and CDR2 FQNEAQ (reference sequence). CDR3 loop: CASSAEISAYNSPLHF. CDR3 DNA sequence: TGTGCCAGCAGCGCGGAAATAAGCGCCTATAATTCACCCCTCCACTTT. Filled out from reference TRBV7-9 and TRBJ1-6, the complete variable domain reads DTGVSQNPRHKITKRGQNVTFRCDPISEHNRLYWYRQTLGQGPEFLTYFQNEAQLEKSRLLSDRFSAERPKGSFSTLEIQRTEQGDSAMYLCASSAEISAYNSPLHFGNGTRLTVT.

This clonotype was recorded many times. This CDR3 is CASSLDRSWETQYF. DNA of the CDR3: TGCGCCAGCAGCTTGGACCGGTCATGGGAGACCCAGTACTTC. The rearrangement joins TRBV5-1 to TRBJ2-5, with unresolved D. Trimming pared 0 bases from V and 5 bases from J, leaving 11 bases between. This CDR3 has 14 residues. Germline V gene data show CDR1 as SGHRS and CDR2 as YFSETQ.

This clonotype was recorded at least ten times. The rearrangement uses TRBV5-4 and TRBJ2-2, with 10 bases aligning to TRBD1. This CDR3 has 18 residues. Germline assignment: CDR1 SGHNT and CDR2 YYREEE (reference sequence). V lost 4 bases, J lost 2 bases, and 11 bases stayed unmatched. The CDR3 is CASSPRWRDRGNTGELFF. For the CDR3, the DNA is TGTGCCAGCAGCCCCCGTTGGCGGGACAGGGGAAACACCGGGGAGCTGTTTTTT.

Here the CDR3 reads CASGRGQGNQPQHF. As DNA, the CDR3 is TGTGCCAGCGGTCGAGGACAGGGTAATCAGCCCCAGCATTTT. The rearrangement joins TRBV28 to TRBJ1-5; 8 positions agree with TRBD1. The CDR3 sequence is 14 residues long. Trimming took 8 bases from V and 4 from J; bases not matched to a gene: 7. In germline, CDR1 is MDHEN, CDR2 SYDVKM.

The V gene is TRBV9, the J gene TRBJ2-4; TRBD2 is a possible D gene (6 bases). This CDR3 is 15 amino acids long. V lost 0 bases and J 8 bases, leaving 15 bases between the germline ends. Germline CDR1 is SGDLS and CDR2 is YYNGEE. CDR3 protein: CASSVVTGAGDIQYF. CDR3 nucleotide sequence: TGTGCCAGCAGCGTAGTGACGGGAGCAGGCGACATTCAGTACTTC.

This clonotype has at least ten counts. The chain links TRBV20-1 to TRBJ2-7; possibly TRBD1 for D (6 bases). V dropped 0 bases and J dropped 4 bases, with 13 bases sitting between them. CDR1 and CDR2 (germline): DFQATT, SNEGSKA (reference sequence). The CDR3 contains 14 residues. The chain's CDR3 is CSARENRVGYEQYF. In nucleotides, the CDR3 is TGCAGTGCTAGAGAAAACAGGGTTGGGTACGAGCAGTACTTC.

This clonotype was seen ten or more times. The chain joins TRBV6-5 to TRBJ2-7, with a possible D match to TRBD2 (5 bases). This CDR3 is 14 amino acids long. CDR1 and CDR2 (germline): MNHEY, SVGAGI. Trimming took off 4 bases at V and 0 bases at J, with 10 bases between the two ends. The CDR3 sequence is CASSFYGSSYEQYF. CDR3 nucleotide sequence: TGTGCCAGCAGTTTTTATGGGAGCTCCTACGAGCAGTACTTC.

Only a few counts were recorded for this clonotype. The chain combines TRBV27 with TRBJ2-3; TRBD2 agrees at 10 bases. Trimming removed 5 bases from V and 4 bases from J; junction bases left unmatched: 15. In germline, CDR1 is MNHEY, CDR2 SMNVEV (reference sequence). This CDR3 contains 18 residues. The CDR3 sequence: CASSLGGFSGGRADTQYF. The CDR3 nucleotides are TGTGCCAGCAGTCTAGGGGGGTTTAGCGGGGGGCGGGCAGATACGCAGTATTTT.

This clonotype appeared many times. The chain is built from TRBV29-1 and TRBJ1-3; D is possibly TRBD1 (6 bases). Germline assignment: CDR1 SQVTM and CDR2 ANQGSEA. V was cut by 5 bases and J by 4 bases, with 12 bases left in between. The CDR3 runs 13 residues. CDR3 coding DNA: TGCAGCGTTCGTACGGGGGCAGGAAACACCATATATTTT. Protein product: CSVRTGAGNTIYF.

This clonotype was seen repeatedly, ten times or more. CDR3 in DNA: TGCAGTGCTAACCCTATCGCCCTGGGCGGCACCTACGAGCAGTACTTC. Translation gives CSANPIALGGTYEQYF. This chain joins TRBV20-1 and TRBJ2-7; D gene uncertain. The CDR3 covers 16 residues. V was shortened by 4 bases and J by 2 bases, with 21 bases between the two germline ends. CDR1 and CDR2 from the germline V gene are DFQATT and SNEGSKA (reference sequence).

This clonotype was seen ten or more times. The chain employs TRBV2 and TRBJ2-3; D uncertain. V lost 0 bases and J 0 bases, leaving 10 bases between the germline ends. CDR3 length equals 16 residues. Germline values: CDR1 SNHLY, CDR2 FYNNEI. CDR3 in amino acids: CASSEALFGSTDTQYF. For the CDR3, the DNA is TGTGCCAGCAGTGAAGCGCTTTTCGGGAGCACAGATACGCAGTATTTT.

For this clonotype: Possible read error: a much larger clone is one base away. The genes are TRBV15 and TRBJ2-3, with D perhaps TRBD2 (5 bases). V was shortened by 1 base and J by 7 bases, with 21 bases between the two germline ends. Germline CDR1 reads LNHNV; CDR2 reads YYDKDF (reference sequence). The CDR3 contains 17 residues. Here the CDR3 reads CATSRADVARINYTQYF. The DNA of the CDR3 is TGTGCCACCAGCAGAGCCGACGTAGCGCGTATAAATTATACGCAGTATTTT.